Listed below are T cell receptor beta chains from one sample, sequenced in a study of T cells in Graves' hyperthyroidism and ophthalmopathy. TCRdb reanalysed the multiplex PCR reads using MiXCR and keeps one entry per CDR3 protein. The sample lists around 720,000 distinct CDR3 sequences; around a third were seen once. The material sequenced was blood. Receptors originate from a woman between 40 and 50 years old with Graves' hyperthyroidism. Each CDR3 is given with its conserved first and last residue. D genes are given only for firm matches. Clone size, where shown, is once, few, many, or a class for clones that have expanded.

d_call: TRBD1
clone_size: -
j_call: TRBJ1-4
v_call: TRBV15
cdr3_length: 15
cdr3_nt: TGTGCCACCAGCACAGGGGGCGTGGGTAATGAAAAACTGTTTTTT
cdr3_aa: CATSTGGVGNEKLFF

d_call: -
clone_size: -
j_call: TRBJ1-4
v_call: TRBV6-1
cdr3_length: 16
cdr3_nt: TGTGCCAGCTTTCCCCAGGGGATTGCAACTAATGAAAAACTGTTTTTT
cdr3_aa: CASFPQGIATNEKLFF

d_call: -
clone_size: many
j_call: TRBJ1-1
v_call: TRBV19
cdr3_length: 13
cdr3_nt: TGTGCCAGTAGTATGGGCAGGGAGATTGAAGCTTTCTTT
cdr3_aa: CASSMGREIEAFF

d_call: TRBD1
clone_size: -
j_call: TRBJ1-5
v_call: TRBV19
cdr3_length: 17
cdr3_nt: TGTGCCTGGTCCCCGGACCGGACAGGGAATGCCAATCAGCCCCAGCATTTT
cdr3_aa: CAWSPDRTGNANQPQHF

d_call: TRBD1
clone_size: few
j_call: TRBJ2-7
v_call: TRBV11-2
cdr3_length: 15
cdr3_nt: TGTGCCAGCATCCCAAGGACAGGGGATTTCTACGAGCAGTACTTC
cdr3_aa: CASIPRTGDFYEQYF

d_call: TRBD1
clone_size: -
j_call: TRBJ2-1
v_call: TRBV7-9
cdr3_length: 14
cdr3_nt: TGTGCCAGCACCTCCGACAGGGCAGTGGGTGAGCAGTTCTTC
cdr3_aa: CASTSDRAVGEQFF

d_call: -
clone_size: many
j_call: TRBJ2-5
v_call: TRBV4-1
cdr3_length: 12
cdr3_nt: TGTGCCAGCAGCCGGGGACAAGAGACCCAGTACTTC
cdr3_aa: CASSRGQETQYF

d_call: -
clone_size: -
j_call: TRBJ1-1
v_call: TRBV16
cdr3_length: 13
cdr3_nt: TGTGCCATGTTAGGCTGGGCGAACACTGAAGCTTTCTTT
cdr3_aa: CAMLGWANTEAFF

d_call: -
clone_size: many
j_call: TRBJ1-6
v_call: TRBV15
cdr3_length: 14
cdr3_nt: TGTGCCACCAGCAGAGCGCAGGTCAATTCACCCCTCCACTTT
cdr3_aa: CATSRAQVNSPLHF

d_call: TRBD2
clone_size: -
j_call: TRBJ2-7
v_call: TRBV25-1
cdr3_length: 15
cdr3_nt: TGTGCCAGCAGTCCCCCACCCGGGACTAGCAACGAGCAGTACTTC
cdr3_aa: CASSPPPGTSNEQYF

d_call: -
clone_size: few
j_call: TRBJ1-3
v_call: TRBV6-6
cdr3_length: 14
cdr3_nt: TGTGCCAGCAGTTACGTGCAGGGCGGTGACACCATATATTTT
cdr3_aa: CASSYVQGGDTIYF

d_call: TRBD1
clone_size: -
j_call: TRBJ1-4
v_call: TRBV10-1
cdr3_length: 15
cdr3_nt: TGCGCCAGCAGTCCCTCCGGGACAGGGCCTGAAAAACTGTTTTTT
cdr3_aa: CASSPSGTGPEKLFF

d_call: TRBD1
clone_size: -
j_call: TRBJ2-7
v_call: TRBV12-3/TRBV12-4
cdr3_length: 13
cdr3_nt: TGTGCCAGCACCATGGACAGGAACTACGAGCAGTACTTC
cdr3_aa: CASTMDRNYEQYF

d_call: -
clone_size: -
j_call: TRBJ1-2
v_call: TRBV25-1
cdr3_length: 12
cdr3_nt: TGTGCCAGCATCGGAGGAAACTATGGCTACACCTTC
cdr3_aa: CASIGGNYGYTF

d_call: -
clone_size: -
j_call: TRBJ1-4
v_call: TRBV7-9
cdr3_length: 16
cdr3_nt: TGTGCCAGCAGCCCCCGGGGGACACCGGACGTCGAAAAACTGTTTTTT
cdr3_aa: CASSPRGTPDVEKLFF

d_call: TRBD2
clone_size: many
j_call: TRBJ2-7
v_call: TRBV10-3
cdr3_length: 16
cdr3_nt: TGTGCCATCAGTGAGGATTTGACGGGGGGGGTCTACGAGCAGTACTTC
cdr3_aa: CAISEDLTGGVYEQYF

d_call: -
clone_size: -
j_call: TRBJ2-7
v_call: TRBV5-1
cdr3_length: 14
cdr3_nt: TGCGCCAGCAGCTTGGACCTAGTCTCCTACGAGCAGTACTTC
cdr3_aa: CASSLDLVSYEQYF

d_call: -
clone_size: -
j_call: TRBJ1-4
v_call: TRBV12-3/TRBV12-4
cdr3_length: 15
cdr3_nt: TGTGTCAGCAGTCTCCGGACATCCTACAATGAAAAACTGTTTTTT
cdr3_aa: CVSSLRTSYNEKLFF

d_call: -
clone_size: -
j_call: TRBJ2-5
v_call: TRBV10-3
cdr3_length: 10
cdr3_nt: TGTGCCGTAGAGCGGGAGACCCAGTACTTC
cdr3_aa: CAVERETQYF

d_call: -
clone_size: -
j_call: TRBJ2-2
v_call: TRBV7-9
cdr3_length: 12
cdr3_nt: TGTGCCAGCAGCTTGGATAACGGGGAGCTGTTTTTT
cdr3_aa: CASSLDNGELFF

d_call: -
clone_size: -
j_call: TRBJ2-7
v_call: TRBV7-8
cdr3_length: 16
cdr3_nt: TGTGCCAGCGGGGATACGAGGGCTGGCATCTCCTACGAGCAGTACTTC
cdr3_aa: CASGDTRAGISYEQYF

d_call: -
clone_size: -
j_call: TRBJ2-6
v_call: TRBV19
cdr3_length: 16
cdr3_nt: TGTGCCAGTAGTATAATAGGGCCCTCTGGGGCCAACGTCCTGACTTTC
cdr3_aa: CASSIIGPSGANVLTF

d_call: -
clone_size: -
j_call: TRBJ1-2
v_call: TRBV4-1
cdr3_length: 16
cdr3_nt: TGCGCCAGCAGCCAATCGAGGACACCGCAGTCTGGTGCCTACACCTTC
cdr3_aa: CASSQSRTPQSGAYTF

d_call: TRBD1
clone_size: few
j_call: TRBJ2-7
v_call: TRBV5-1
cdr3_length: 15
cdr3_nt: TGCGCCAGCAGCCAAGGGACAGGGAACTCCTACGAGCAGTACTTC
cdr3_aa: CASSQGTGNSYEQYF

d_call: TRBD2
clone_size: few
j_call: TRBJ2-5
v_call: TRBV7-9
cdr3_length: 13
cdr3_nt: TGTGCCAGCAGGCGGGGGGAGGCGGAGACCCAGTACTTC
cdr3_aa: CASRRGEAETQYF

d_call: -
clone_size: -
j_call: TRBJ1-2
v_call: TRBV6-2/TRBV6-3
cdr3_length: 16
cdr3_nt: TGTGCCAGCAGTTCCCCCAACAGGGTCTTGGACTATGGCTACACCTTC
cdr3_aa: CASSSPNRVLDYGYTF

d_call: -
clone_size: many
j_call: TRBJ1-2
v_call: TRBV7-2
cdr3_length: 14
cdr3_nt: TGTGCCAGCAGCCCCCGAACAGGGTTTGTTGGCTACACCTTC
cdr3_aa: CASSPRTGFVGYTF

d_call: -
clone_size: -
j_call: TRBJ2-6
v_call: TRBV5-4
cdr3_length: 14
cdr3_nt: TGTGCCAGCAGCTCGCCTCAGAGGGCCAACGTCCTGACTTTC
cdr3_aa: CASSSPQRANVLTF

d_call: -
clone_size: -
j_call: TRBJ1-2
v_call: TRBV29-1
cdr3_length: 11
cdr3_nt: TGCAGCAGTGACAGGATCTATGGCTACACCTTC
cdr3_aa: CSSDRIYGYTF

d_call: TRBD1
clone_size: many
j_call: TRBJ2-7
v_call: TRBV7-8
cdr3_length: 15
cdr3_nt: TGTGCCAGCAGTTCAAGCCGGACAGGGGTCTTCCAGCAGTACTTC
cdr3_aa: CASSSSRTGVFQQYF

d_call: -
clone_size: -
j_call: TRBJ2-7
v_call: TRBV9
cdr3_length: 13
cdr3_nt: TGTGCCAGCAGCGCCCCCCCGTTCTACGAGCAGTACTTC
cdr3_aa: CASSAPPFYEQYF

d_call: -
clone_size: -
j_call: TRBJ2-7
v_call: TRBV6-6
cdr3_length: 14
cdr3_nt: TGTGCCAGCAGTTTTACAGGGTTTCGTGACGAGCAGTACTTC
cdr3_aa: CASSFTGFRDEQYF

d_call: -
clone_size: -
j_call: TRBJ1-3
v_call: TRBV19
cdr3_length: 13
cdr3_nt: TGTGCCAGTGAACCCGGGGCGCAGGGGACCATATATTTT
cdr3_aa: CASEPGAQGTIYF

d_call: TRBD1
clone_size: -
j_call: TRBJ1-1
v_call: TRBV24-1
cdr3_length: 17
cdr3_nt: TGTGCCAGCAGTGCCCGACCGGGACAGGGGGCAAGGACTGAAGCTTTCTTT
cdr3_aa: CASSARPGQGARTEAFF

d_call: -
clone_size: -
j_call: TRBJ2-5
v_call: TRBV25-1
cdr3_length: 17
cdr3_nt: TGTGCCAGCAGCGATACCCCTTTCACAAGTACCCAAGAGACCCAGTACTTC
cdr3_aa: CASSDTPFTSTQETQYF

d_call: -
clone_size: many
j_call: TRBJ1-6
v_call: TRBV7-2
cdr3_length: 16
cdr3_nt: TGTGCCAGCAGCTCAACCGAGTGGGGGGCTAATTCACCCCTCCACTTT
cdr3_aa: CASSSTEWGANSPLHF

d_call: -
clone_size: many
j_call: TRBJ1-6
v_call: TRBV10-3
cdr3_length: 12
cdr3_nt: TGTGCCACCACGCTCGGTAATTCACCCCTCCACTTT
cdr3_aa: CATTLGNSPLHF

d_call: -
clone_size: many
j_call: TRBJ1-1
v_call: TRBV6-4
cdr3_length: 13
cdr3_nt: TGTGCCAGCAGTGACACCTTGAACACTGAAGCTTTCTTT
cdr3_aa: CASSDTLNTEAFF

d_call: -
clone_size: many
j_call: TRBJ1-5
v_call: TRBV7-2
cdr3_length: 13
cdr3_nt: TGTGCCAGCAGCTTATTCGCCCCTAAGCCCCAGCATTTT
cdr3_aa: CASSLFAPKPQHF

d_call: -
clone_size: -
j_call: TRBJ2-1
v_call: TRBV29-1
cdr3_length: 14
cdr3_nt: TGCAGCGTTGAAGATGCACAGGGTATCGATGAGCAGTTCTTC
cdr3_aa: CSVEDAQGIDEQFF

d_call: TRBD1
clone_size: many
j_call: TRBJ2-7
v_call: TRBV19
cdr3_length: 14
cdr3_nt: TGTGCCAGTAGTATCGGGACAGGTCCTTACGAGCAGTACTTC
cdr3_aa: CASSIGTGPYEQYF

d_call: -
clone_size: -
j_call: TRBJ2-2
v_call: TRBV5-1
cdr3_length: 16
cdr3_nt: TGCGCCAGCAGCGCCCGGGGGATGGGGAACACCGGGGAGCTGTTTTTT
cdr3_aa: CASSARGMGNTGELFF

d_call: -
clone_size: many
j_call: TRBJ2-7
v_call: TRBV15
cdr3_length: 14
cdr3_nt: TGTGCCACCAGCAAAGGGGGGAGCTCCTACGAGCAGTACTTC
cdr3_aa: CATSKGGSSYEQYF

d_call: -
clone_size: once
j_call: TRBJ1-6
v_call: TRBV7-2
cdr3_length: 16
cdr3_nt: TGTGCCAGCAACACATTGACACACCCCTATAATTCACCCCTCCACTTT
cdr3_aa: CASNTLTHPYNSPLHF

d_call: -
clone_size: -
j_call: TRBJ2-5
v_call: TRBV24-1
cdr3_length: 15
cdr3_nt: TGTGCCACCAGTGCCATCGGAGGGGTCCAAGAGACCCAGTACTTC
cdr3_aa: CATSAIGGVQETQYF

d_call: -
clone_size: many
j_call: TRBJ1-3
v_call: TRBV11-2
cdr3_length: 15
cdr3_nt: TGTGCCAGCAGCGGACGGCGGAACTCTGGAAACACCATATATTTT
cdr3_aa: CASSGRRNSGNTIYF

d_call: -
clone_size: many
j_call: TRBJ1-2
v_call: TRBV28
cdr3_length: 13
cdr3_nt: TGTGCCAGCAGTTTACGAGGGTTCTATGGCTACACCTTC
cdr3_aa: CASSLRGFYGYTF

d_call: -
clone_size: many
j_call: TRBJ1-2
v_call: TRBV19
cdr3_length: 14
cdr3_nt: TGTGCCAGTAGTATGGCCCTGCAGGAGGAAGGCTACACCTTC
cdr3_aa: CASSMALQEEGYTF

d_call: -
clone_size: -
j_call: TRBJ2-6
v_call: TRBV10-3
cdr3_length: 13
cdr3_nt: TGTGCCATCAGCCAGTTAGGGGTGAACGTCCTGACTTTC
cdr3_aa: CAISQLGVNVLTF

d_call: TRBD2
clone_size: -
j_call: TRBJ2-2
v_call: TRBV20-1
cdr3_length: 16
cdr3_nt: TGCAGTGCTCAGAATTTCGGGACTAGCGACACCGGGGAGCTGTTTTTT
cdr3_aa: CSAQNFGTSDTGELFF

d_call: -
clone_size: many
j_call: TRBJ1-2
v_call: TRBV19
cdr3_length: 15
cdr3_nt: TGTGCCAGTAGTATCGGGCCCAGTACTAACTATGGCTACACCTTC
cdr3_aa: CASSIGPSTNYGYTF